These 8 T cell receptor beta chains share one sample of origin, sequenced in a study of neoadjuvant anti-PD-1 for oral cavity cancer. Time point here: after neoadjuvant nivolumab, at surgical resection. The method was immunoSEQ multiplex PCR; TCRdb's version includes in-frame clones alone and lacks a portion of them. The sample holds tens of thousands of clones, 20% to 30% seen once. The source was tumor tissue, collected after nivolumab (anti-PD-1) treatment. The receptor set was obtained from a person aged 35 to 85 with oral cavity squamous cell carcinoma.

V and J are TRBV5-1 and TRBJ2-6; 8 bases map to TRBD1. The CDR3 has 16 amino acids. V shed 5 bases and J 2 bases; nucleotides not matched to a gene: 6. CDR1 and CDR2 (germline): SGHRS, YFSETQ. The CDR3 region is CASSQNRGAGANVLTF. CDR3 DNA sequence: TGCGCCAGCAGTCAAAACAGGGGGGCTGGGGCCAACGTCCTGACTTTC.

The J gene is TRBJ2-7, the V gene TRBV7-2; D is unclear. V was clipped by 4 bases and J by 6 bases, with 10 bases between them. The CDR3 runs 12 residues. The germline V gene has CDR1 SGHTA and CDR2 FQGNSA. DNA for the CDR3: TGTGCCAGCAGCTCAAGGGTAGGCGAGCAGTACTTC. It codes for CASSSRVGEQYF.

The chain has TRBV30 and TRBJ1-2; D might be TRBD1 (6 bases). CDR3 length: 14 amino acids. Trimming removed 4 bases from V and 3 bases from J, with 15 bases in between. CDR1 and CDR2 (germline): GTSNPN, SVGIG (reference sequence). The CDR3 region is CAWMGSGADYGYTF. CDR3 sequence (DNA): TGTGCCTGGATGGGTTCGGGGGCGGACTATGGCTACACCTTC.

In DNA form, the CDR3 reads TGTGCCGGGGGGAAGCTAGCGGGAGATACGCAGTATTTT. Translated, it gives CAGGKLAGDTQYF. The V and J genes are TRBV30 and TRBJ2-3; 8 bases fit TRBD2. This CDR3 comprises 13 residues. V lost 8 bases to trimming and J lost 5 bases; unmatched junction nucleotides: 9. Germline V gene sequence: CDR1 GTSNPN, CDR2 SVGIG (reference sequence).

V is TRBV30 and J is TRBJ2-7; 9 bases align to TRBD2. The ends lost 3 bases at V and 5 bases at J; junction bases unmatched: 8. The CDR3 runs to 14 residues. Germline CDR1 GTSNPN, CDR2 SVGIG (reference sequence). The CDR3 nucleotides are TGTGCCTGGAGAATAGCGGGAGCGAGAGACGAGCAGTACTTC. Translated: CAWRIAGARDEQYF.

This clone was recorded a few times. The chain couples TRBV2 to TRBJ1-1, with D possibly matching TRBD1 (5 bases). CDR3 length: 15 residues. From germline, CDR1 is SNHLY and CDR2 FYNNEI. V lost 7 bases, J lost 11 bases, and 26 bases lay in between. CDR3 sequence (DNA): TGTGCCAGCACCCGAGAGACAGCCGAAGCTTCTGCGGCTTTCTTT. This codes for CASTRETAEASAAFF.

The chain is built from TRBV2 and TRBJ1-2; 9 bases agree with TRBD1. The V gene's germline CDR1 is SNHLY and CDR2 FYNNEI. V lost 1 base and J lost 6; bases outside the gene matches: 3. CDR3 length: 14 residues. The CDR3 DNA follows: TGTGCCAGCAGTGAAGACAGGGGGCAAGATGGCTACACCTTC. It specifies CASSEDRGQDGYTF.

This clone has just a few counts. This chain uses TRBV7-3 with TRBJ2-3; D is unresolved. The CDR3 spans 13 residues. The V gene lost 2 bases and the J gene lost 6 bases, with 9 bases spanning the gap. Germline V lookup: CDR1 SGHTA, CDR2 FQGTGA. CDR3 amino acids: CASSLVGSDTQYF. CDR3 nucleotide sequence: TGTGCCAGCAGCTTAGTAGGGTCGGATACGCAGTATTTT.